Below, 24 T cell receptor beta chains from the same sample are listed, as sequenced in a study of Tregs in tolerant kidney transplant recipients. The method was immunoSEQ multiplex PCR; TCRdb's version includes in-frame clones alone and lacks a portion of them. In total, the table holds roughly 5,300 clones. Mixed chimerism was transient after nonmyeloablative marrow transplants from related graft donors. The specimen comprised CD4+ T cells from blood (PBMCs), sampled 14 months after the transplant. The source of these receptors is a human patient who received a combined kidney and bone marrow transplant. Some T cells may have come from the graft donor.

Remarks on this clone: The CDR3 goes on 3 residues after the read ends, and that part is filled in from the germline J gene. This chain connects TRBV6-2 or TRBV6-3 to TRBJ2-5; D perhaps matches TRBD1 (5 bases). Germline loops: CDR1 MNHEY, CDR2 SVGEGT. The V end lost 5 bases, the J end lost 5 bases, and 6 bases lay between the germline ends. There are 11 residues in the CDR3. CDR3 DNA, as far as it was read: TGTGCCAGCAGTAAGGGGGAGACC. It encodes CASSKGET. The full CDR3 reads CASSKGETQYF.

In the case of this clone: The DNA ends 3 residues before the CDR3 does, and the rest of the CDR3 is filled in from the germline J gene. This sequence joins TRBV5-4 and TRBJ1-2, with a weak D call TRBD1 (5 bases). Germline CDR1 SGHNT, CDR2 YYREEE (reference sequence). V lost 0 bases, J lost 4 bases, and 16 bases lay in between. The CDR3 sequence is 16 residues long. CDR3 bases read: TGTGCCAGCAGCTTGGCCGGCGGTACAGGCGGCTATGGC. Protein sequence: CASSLAGGTGGYG. The whole CDR3 sequence reads CASSLAGGTGGYGYTF. The complete variable domain, with remaining parts taken from reference TRBV5-4 and TRBJ1-2, reads ETGVTQSPTHLIKTRGQQVTLRCSSQSGHNTVSWYQQALGQGPQFIFQYYREEENGRGNFPPRFSGLQFPNYSSELNVNALELDDSALYLCASSLAGGTGGYGYTFGSGTRLTVV.

To note about this clone: The CDR3 is cut off 3 residues early in the read; its end comes from the germline J gene. At the DNA level, this CDR3 is encoded by other sequences in the same sample as well. The chain is built from TRBV10-3 and TRBJ1-1; D is uncertain. CDR1 and CDR2 (germline): ENHRY, SYGVKD. V was trimmed by 4 bases and J by 1 base, leaving 10 bases between them. The CDR3 covers 14 residues. The CDR3 loop reads CAISVGPGNTEAFF. The CDR3 bases that were read are TGTGCCATCAGTGTTGGCCCAGGGAACACTGAA.

As concerns this clone: With the read ending 3 residues before the CDR3 end, the germline J gene is used to fill in that end. The genes are TRBV12-3 or TRBV12-4 and TRBJ2-7; TRBD1 matches 11 bases. The CDR3 extends over 16 amino acids. With 5 bases clipped from V and 4 bases from J, the junction kept 10 bases outside the gene matches. CDR3 bases read: TGTGCCAGCAGTCCTAAAGGACAGGGGGCCACATACGAG. As protein: CASSPKGQGATYE. The full-length CDR3 reads as CASSPKGQGATYEQYF.

Comments on this clone: The read gets to within 3 residues of the CDR3 end, and the germline J gene fills in the rest. V usage is TRBV2 and J usage is TRBJ2-1; perhaps TRBD2 as D (7 bases). The CDR3 spans 15 residues. The germline V and J ends were trimmed by 3 bases and 5 bases, with 14 bases remaining between them. Germline V gene lookup returns CDR1 SNHLY and CDR2 FYNNEI. This chain's CDR3 is CASSDEGGPDNEQFF. The CDR3 bases that were read are TGTGCCAGCAGTGACGAGGGGGGGCCAGACAATGAG.

As concerns this clone: The CDR3 end is not reached by the read, which stops 3 residues before it; the germline J gene fills it in. This chain links TRBV20-1 with TRBJ2-1; 9 bases fit TRBD1. This CDR3 region has 13 residues. In germline, CDR1 is DFQATT, CDR2 SNEGSKA (reference sequence). J lost 9 bases, V lost 2 bases, and 5 bases had no gene match. This CDR3 reads CSARKDRGGEQFF. CDR3 DNA, as far as it was read: TGCAGTGCTAGAAAGGACAGGGGAGGTGAG.

In the case of this clone: The read finishes 3 residues shy of the CDR3 end, and the germline J gene is used to complete it. The chain has TRBV20-1 and TRBJ1-1, with 9 positions matching TRBD1. The germline CDR1 and CDR2 sequences are DFQATT and SNEGSKA (reference sequence). The length of the CDR3 is 11 residues. The CDR3: CRPGQGDEAFF. CDR3 DNA, as far as it was read: TGCAGGCCGGGACAGGGCGATGAA.

A remark on this clone: The CDR3 extends 3 residues past the end of the read, so its final part is completed from the germline J gene. The chain uses TRBV10-1 and TRBJ2-5; 7 bases align to TRBD1. The CDR3 has 14 amino acids. Germline V gene sequence: CDR1 WNHNN, CDR2 SYGVQD (reference sequence). J lost 5 bases, V lost 3 bases, and 6 bases had no gene match. CDR3 region: CASSDTGERETQYF. The CDR3 DNA, read in part, is TGCGCCAGCAGTGACACAGGGGAGAGGGAGACC.

Note on this clone: The CDR3 end is not reached by the read, which stops 3 residues before it; the germline J gene fills it in. J is TRBJ2-7 and V is TRBV20-1, with 14 nucleotides matching TRBD2. The trim removed 6 bases at V and 6 bases at J, leaving 4 bases unmatched. The CDR3 totals 13 residues. Germline CDR1 is DFQATT and CDR2 is SNEGSKA (reference sequence). The CDR3 protein is CSAPGLAGVEQYF. The CDR3 bases that were read are TGCAGTGCCCCGGGACTAGCGGGAGTCGAG.

This clone is medium-sized (0.01 to 0.1%) by frequency. Read data end 3 residues before the CDR3 end; the end is taken from the germline J gene. V usage is TRBV6-2 or TRBV6-3 and J usage is TRBJ2-1, with D possibly being TRBD1 (5 bases). Trimming shortened V by 8 bases and J by 6 bases, and 20 bases separated the two germline ends. The CDR3 is 15 residues long. The germline CDR1 and CDR2 sequences are MNHEY and SVGEGT. CDR3 DNA (partial): TGTGCCAGCGCCCCTCCAGGGTCCCTCACCAATGAG. It encodes CASAPPGSLTNE. The whole CDR3 reads CASAPPGSLTNEQFF.

As concerns this clone: The CDR3 end lies 3 residues beyond the end of the read and is filled in from the germline J gene. V gene TRBV20-1 combines with J gene TRBJ2-1; TRBD2 matches at 8 bases. CDR3 length: 15 amino acids. After removal of 5 bases from V and 9 bases from J, the junction contained 15 bases not matched to a gene. Per germline, CDR1 DFQATT and CDR2 SNEGSKA (reference sequence). The part of the CDR3 DNA that was read is TGCAGTGCTCTCCTTTCAGCGGGGGCGTTGGGTGAG. It encodes CSALLSAGALGE. The full CDR3 protein is CSALLSAGALGEQFF.

As to this clone: The junction departs from germline at one end; a sequencing error may be responsible. The CDR3 goes on 3 residues after the read ends, and that part is filled in from the germline J gene. V gene TRBV18 combines with J gene TRBJ1-2; no clear D gene. CDR3 length equals 14 residues. The germline V gene has CDR1 KGHSH and CDR2 LQKENI. CDR3 DNA, as far as it was read: TGTGCCGGCTCACCACGAGGGCAGATCTATGGC. Translating gives CAGSPRGQIYG. The complete CDR3 reads CAGSPRGQIYGYTF. Drawing the rest from reference TRBV18 and TRBJ1-2, the complete variable domain is NAGVMQNPRHLVRRRGQEARLRCSPMKGHSHVYWYRQLPEEGLKFMVYLQKENIIDESGMPKERFSAEFPKEGPSILRIQQVVRGDSAAYFCAGSPRGQIYGYTFGSGTRLTVV.

As to this clone: The sequenced fragment ends 3 residues before the CDR3 boundary, so the rest is inferred from the germline J gene. V gene TRBV20-1 combines with J gene TRBJ1-2; TRBD1 matches at 10 bases. CDR1 is DFQATT, CDR2 SNEGSKA, per germline (reference sequence). V dropped 3 bases and J dropped 2; count of bases not matched to a gene: 3. This CDR3 spans 14 amino acids. The sequenced part of the CDR3 DNA is TGCAGTGCTAGTCGGACAGGGGGAAACTATGGC. Translating it yields CSASRTGGNYG. The entire CDR3 reads CSASRTGGNYGYTF.

Comment on this clone: The observed sequence ends 3 residues before the CDR3 terminus, with the missing tail filled in from the germline J gene. The V call is TRBV6-2 or TRBV6-3, the J call TRBJ2-7; D perhaps matches TRBD1 (5 bases). From germline, CDR1 is MNHEY and CDR2 SVGEGT. The length of the CDR3 is 14 residues. With 5 bases removed from V and 2 bases from J, the gap between germline ends came to 13 bases. The part of the CDR3 DNA that was read is TGTGCCAGCAGTCAAGGGGTTGGGCCCTACGAG. This encodes CASSQGVGPYE. The CDR3 reads in full as CASSQGVGPYEQYF.

By frequency, this clone is medium-sized. The CDR3 end lies 3 residues beyond the end of the read and is filled in from the germline J gene. V gene TRBV5-4 combines with J gene TRBJ2-7; D is possibly TRBD2 (5 bases). CDR1 is SGHNT, CDR2 YYREEE, per germline (reference sequence). The CDR3 is 15 residues long. Between the trimmed V and J ends, which lost 2 bases and 2 bases, there was a span of 14 bases. Partial CDR3 DNA: TGTGCCAGCAGCTTAGGGTGGACTGGAACCTACGAG. It encodes CASSLGWTGTYE. From start to end, the CDR3 is CASSLGWTGTYEQYF.

Concerning this clone itself: The read terminates 3 residues ahead of where the CDR3 ends, so the germline J gene completes it. The chain has TRBV6-2 or TRBV6-3 and TRBJ2-2; no clear D. Germline V gene lookup returns CDR1 MNHEY and CDR2 SVGEGT. Trimming took off 6 bases at V and 3 bases at J, with 8 bases between the two ends. The CDR3 spans 13 residues. CDR3: CASSRLDTGELFF. The sequenced CDR3 bases are TGTGCCAGCAGCAGACTCGACACCGGGGAG.

The sequenced CDR3 bases are TGTGCCAGCAGACAAGGAGCTCGGGGGAACTATGGC. This sequence encodes CASRQGARGNYG. The CDR3 in full is CASRQGARGNYGYTF. This chain uses TRBV6-2 or TRBV6-3 with TRBJ1-2; weak D call: TRBD1 (5 bases). With the read ending 3 residues before the CDR3 end, the germline J gene is used to fill in that end. This CDR3 comprises 15 residues. Germline-derived CDR1 and CDR2 are MNHEY and SVGEGT. Deletions cut 6 bases from V and 2 bases from J, with 16 bases between.

Details on this clone: The read ends 3 residues early relative to the CDR3; the germline J gene fills the gap. The V call is TRBV3-1 (or the pseudogene TRBV3-2), the J call TRBJ2-1; 9 nucleotides agree with TRBD1. Germline V gene lookup returns CDR1 LGHDT and CDR2 YNNKEL (reference sequence). CDR3 size: 14 residues. Losses at the gene ends were 7 bases for V and 7 bases for J; bases not matched to a gene: 8. Here the CDR3 reads CASNLGTGRNEQFF. The DNA read from the CDR3 is TGTGCCAGCAACCTCGGGACAGGGAGGAATGAG.

In regard to this clone: The junction and the germline gene differ at one end; a read error may be behind it. The read comes to an end 3 residues before the CDR3 does, leaving the germline J gene to fill in the end. The chain couples TRBV13 to TRBJ2-7, with 9 positions matching TRBD1. CDR3 length: 14 residues. From germline, CDR1 is PRHDT and CDR2 FYEKMQ (reference sequence). The DNA read from the CDR3 is TGTGCCAGCAGCCTAGGGACAGGGCTCGCCGAG. Protein: CASSLGTGLAE. The whole CDR3 protein is CASSLGTGLAEQYF.

As to this clone: The read is 3 residues too short to cover the CDR3 end, so that end is filled in from the germline J gene. The genes are TRBV13 and TRBJ2-5; TRBD1 aligns across 7 bases. The CDR3 consists of 14 residues. The V and J ends lost 5 bases and 4 bases, in that order; junction bases with no gene match: 7. Germline CDR1 PRHDT, CDR2 FYEKMQ (reference sequence). The CDR3 spells CASSPRTGGETQYF. The covered CDR3 bases are TGTGCCAGCAGCCCGCGGACAGGTGGAGAGACC.

Its frequency marks this clone as medium-sized (0.01 to 0.1%). The missing CDR3 end, 3 residues past where the read stops, is filled in from the germline J gene. The chain joins TRBV6-2 or TRBV6-3 to TRBJ1-1, with unresolved D. V dropped 0 bases and J dropped 7 bases, with 9 bases sitting between them. Germline lookup yields CDR1 MNHEY and CDR2 SVGEGT. This CDR3 is 13 amino acids long. The sequenced CDR3 bases are TGTGCCAGCAGTTACTCGTCGGGGTTTGAA. Protein sequence: CASSYSSGFE. The CDR3 in its entirety is CASSYSSGFEAFF.

Concerning this clone itself: Read sequence stops 3 residues before the CDR3 end, and the germline J gene provides the missing end. The rearrangement links TRBV10-3 to TRBJ2-7; possibly TRBD1 for D (5 bases). The germline CDR1 and CDR2 sequences are ENHRY and SYGVKD. The CDR3 is made up of 12 amino acids. Trimming shortened V by 2 bases and J by 5 bases, and 7 bases separated the two germline ends. CDR3 DNA (partial): TGTGCCATCAGTGAGGGGGCCCACGAG. Translating gives CAISEGAHE. The whole CDR3 sequence is CAISEGAHEQYF.

This clone is classed as medium-sized by frequency. With the read ending 3 residues before the CDR3 end, the germline J gene is used to fill in that end. The chain carries TRBV19 and TRBJ2-7; 7 nucleotides match TRBD2. Germline CDR1 and CDR2: LNHDA and SQIVND (reference sequence). The J segment lost 5 bases and the V segment lost 9 bases, leaving 16 bases of the junction unmatched. The CDR3 spans 15 residues. The CDR3 bases that were read are TGTGCCAGCCAGCGATCTTGGGACTACCCGAACGAG. Its translation is CASQRSWDYPNE. The whole CDR3 sequence is CASQRSWDYPNEQYF.

A word on this clone: The read ends 3 residues early relative to the CDR3; the germline J gene fills the gap. V is TRBV10-3 and J is TRBJ2-5, with 9 bases that match TRBD1. There are 15 residues in the CDR3. Germline V gene lookup returns CDR1 ENHRY and CDR2 SYGVKD. Trimming cost V 3 bases and J 4 bases; bases outside gene matches: 6. CDR3 bases read: TGTGCCATCAGTGACGTTCGGACAGGGGCAGAGACC. Its protein product is CAISDVRTGAET. The CDR3 in its entirety is CAISDVRTGAETQYF.